This T cell receptor beta chain was identified in a study of blood T cell repertoires in COVID-19. As for the study in general: In each case, the material was cDNA or gDNA derived from T cells, B-cell-depleted T cells, or PBMCs.

Study processing details: Reference gene primer amplification gave nucleated cell count estimates. The protocol was immunoSEQ multiplex PCR, while the TCRdb copy is restricted to in-frame clones and leaves out a portion. V, J and clone size reflect that table, while D and trimming were determined from the DNA. The table records almost 250,000 clones, approximately 85% of them present only once. The age range of participants was about 18 to 90 years, with residence in under 30 US areas. In assigning cohorts, the study relied on participant-reported clinical history. The CDR3 loop spans 14 amino acids. Per germline, CDR1 SNHLY and CDR2 FYNNEI. V was shortened by 5 bases and J by 0 bases, with 8 bases between the two germline ends.

This receptor was taken from a woman between 45 and 60 years old with acute COVID-19. The chain employs TRBV2 and TRBJ1-3, with D hard to call. The sequencing sample was made of PBMCs or T cells enriched from blood (not recorded which). In nucleotides, the CDR3 is TGTGCCAGCAGTTTAGCCCTCTCTGGAAACACCATATATTTT. Its protein is CASSLALSGNTIYF.